This is a list of T cell receptor beta chains from one sample in a study of T cells expressing NK-cell markers. TCRdb reprocessed the 5' RACE reads, keeping one entry per CDR3 protein, no DNA. The sample spans 450,000 to 600,000 distinct CDR3 sequences; the ten largest clones claim roughly 3.6%. What was sequenced was blood T cells: a sorted CD56 or NKG2C T cell subset, CD4+ or CD8+ T cells, or bulk PBMC T cells (not recorded which). These receptors all stem from a man aged 18-30 years in good health. Both conserved end residues are part of each CDR3.

j_call v_call cdr3_aa
TRBJ1-4 TRBV7-8 CASSLGLTPRALGEKLFF
TRBJ2-1 TRBV20-1 CSARDRLSGTYNEQFF
TRBJ2-5 TRBV11-3 CASKQGTAQETQYF
TRBJ2-2 TRBV5-6 CASSLGGTARTGELFF
TRBJ2-1 TRBV28 CASLAGLAVYNEQFF
TRBJ2-1 TRBV5-1 CASRAVRWGNEQFF
TRBJ2-1 TRBV20-1 CSAKGLAGHPISYNEQFF
TRBJ1-1 TRBV12-3/TRBV12-4 CASDRGRPEAFF
TRBJ2-3 TRBV7-2 CASSPQGGRNTQYF
TRBJ2-3 TRBV4-3 CASKSSGTSTDTQYF
TRBJ2-7 TRBV12-3/TRBV12-4 CASSLEAGVGEQYF
TRBJ2-7 TRBV5-1 CASSLAVGAHNEQYF
TRBJ2-3 TRBV6-2/TRBV6-3 CASSYFGSHTDTQYF
TRBJ2-5 TRBV20-1 CSARPAGGPEETQYF
TRBJ2-1 TRBV5-4 CASTGRHNEQFF
TRBJ2-1 TRBV7-9 CASSRGRGLANEQFF
TRBJ1-5 TRBV20-1 CSARVPGGQDNSNQPQHF
TRBJ2-2 TRBV27 CASSPLRLAGAGGELFF
TRBJ1-2 TRBV7-2 CASSLGEAYYGYTF
TRBJ1-2 TRBV29-1 CSVEDLVRQGLYGYTF
TRBJ2-3 TRBV29-1 CSVSQIQAGRGGDTQYF
TRBJ1-3 TRBV10-3 CAISYSGTEDTIYF
TRBJ1-2 TRBV5-1 CASSLTGALYGYTF
TRBJ2-4 TRBV29-1 CSVAGSPAKNIQYF
TRBJ2-2 TRBV5-1 CASNKDRGNTGELFF
TRBJ2-1 TRBV14 CASSPLPQGNEQFF
TRBJ2-1 TRBV12-3/TRBV12-4 CASRYSGKGSYNEQFF
TRBJ2-3 TRBV12-3/TRBV12-4 CASSLGRGSADTQYF
TRBJ2-3 TRBV4-1 CASSGNPSDISLGADTQYF
TRBJ2-2 TRBV9 CASSAVDSTGELFF
TRBJ2-5 TRBV5-6 CASSLKTVQETQYF
TRBJ2-1 TRBV10-3 CAISEPGTSGGSSYNEQFF
TRBJ2-1 TRBV4-3 CASSVDPRANEQFF
TRBJ2-1 TRBV9 CASSVGGKNEQFF
TRBJ1-4 TRBV18 CASSRGQTATNEKLFF
TRBJ2-3 TRBV12-3/TRBV12-4 CASRGSSGRRMDTQYF
TRBJ1-2 TRBV12-3/TRBV12-4 CASSLLPGQGAEGYTF
TRBJ2-1 TRBV20-1 CSASRRAHGNEQFF
TRBJ2-1 TRBV20-1 CSARDWVKSFRNEQFF
TRBJ2-3 TRBV7-8 CASSLARAGDTQYF
TRBJ2-5 TRBV7-9 CASSPLKRGLEETQYF
TRBJ2-1 TRBV12-3/TRBV12-4 CASSSLEDKQFF
TRBJ2-7 TRBV24-1 CATSDLTRQVYEQYF
TRBJ2-1 TRBV6-1 CASSLTSGSDNEQFF
TRBJ2-3 TRBV11-2 CASGLWTDTQYF
TRBJ1-5 TRBV7-2 CASCRDNGNQPQHF
TRBJ1-1 TRBV5-1 CASTSLVAGGSGEAFF
TRBJ2-3 TRBV7-3 CASSLLTSGDTQYF
TRBJ2-5 TRBV20-1 CSASEVVGQETQYF
TRBJ2-5 TRBV7-3 CASSRGPPQETQYF
TRBJ2-7 TRBV4-3 CASSHDTATYEQYF
TRBJ2-3 TRBV7-2 CASSFPPSGSADTQYF
TRBJ2-1 TRBV5-1 CASSLARSFSFNEQFF
TRBJ2-3 TRBV12-3/TRBV12-4 CASSLAKGWRTDTQYF
TRBJ2-1 TRBV6-1 CATMGTRKIYEQFF
TRBJ2-7 TRBV7-3 CASSLTGGYYEQYF
TRBJ2-1 TRBV24-1 CATGDRDALLYNEQFF
TRBJ1-5 TRBV25-1 CASSGRTTHQPQHF
TRBJ2-3 TRBV29-1 CSGKQGTDTQYF
TRBJ2-5 TRBV5-1 CASSLSLQETQYF